The sequence of this T cell receptor beta chain was determined in a study of cytomegalovirus exposure and HLA in healthy donors. Study-level results: In the analysis, some V segments, TRBV6-2 and TRBV6-3 included, were excluded as indistinguishable. As was reported, the HLA-A and HLA-B alleles of most subjects were accurately predicted from TCR beta sequences. Researchers reported in a later analysis that common viral pathogens appeared linked to several top clusters. Previously analyzed data showed that most TCR beta V segments were productive at a frequency of about 87% or about 30%.

Both 60 Vbeta primers and 13 Jbeta primers went into the PCR. Assay used: immunoSEQ multiplex PCR; TCRdb lists only in-frame clones, some missing. The sample records 160,000 or so clones, roughly 80% being singletons. From germline, CDR1 is MDHEN and CDR2 SYDVKM. The CDR3 totals 14 residues. Trimming at V came to 6 bases and at J to 6 bases, leaving 7 bases not matched to a gene. About this clone: The target antigen is unknown.

The specimen sequenced was PBMCs. This receptor was obtained from a woman in her 30s in good health and CMV-seronegative. The rearrangement joins TRBV28 to TRBJ2-1; TRBD2 matches 8 bases. CDR3 loop: CASRPGTRGNEQFF. CDR3 nucleotide sequence: TGTGCCAGCAGGCCCGGGACTAGAGGCAATGAGCAGTTCTTC.